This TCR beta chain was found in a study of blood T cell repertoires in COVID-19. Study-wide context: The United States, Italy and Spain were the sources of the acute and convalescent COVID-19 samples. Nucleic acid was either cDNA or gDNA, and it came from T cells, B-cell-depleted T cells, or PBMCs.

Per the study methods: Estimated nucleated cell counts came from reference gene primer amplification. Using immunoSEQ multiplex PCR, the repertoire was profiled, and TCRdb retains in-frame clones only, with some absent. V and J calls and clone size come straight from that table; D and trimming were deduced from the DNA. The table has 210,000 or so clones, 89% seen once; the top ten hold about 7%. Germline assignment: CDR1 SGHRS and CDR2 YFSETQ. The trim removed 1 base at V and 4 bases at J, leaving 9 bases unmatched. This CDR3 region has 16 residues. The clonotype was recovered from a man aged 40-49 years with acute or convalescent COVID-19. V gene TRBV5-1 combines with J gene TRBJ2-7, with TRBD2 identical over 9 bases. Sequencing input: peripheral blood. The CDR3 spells CASSLRSGGFGYEQYF. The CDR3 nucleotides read TGCGCCAGCAGCTTGCGCAGCGGGGGGTTCGGATACGAGCAGTACTTC.